The source of this T cell receptor beta chain is a study of T-cell reconstitution after alpha-beta-depleted transplantation in children. V gave up 2 bases and J gave up 7 bases, with 20 bases separating them. The germline V gene encodes CDR1 LGHDT and CDR2 YNNKEL (reference sequence). The CDR3 consists of 16 residues. This clonotype was seen a few times. Its antigen is undetermined. Unique molecular identifiers were built into the TCRbeta library. Using its own MiXCR run on the PCR reads, TCRdb lists one record per CDR3 protein. Here the sample spans hundreds of thousands of distinct CDR3 sequences, approximately 24% being singletons. General study findings and limits: About two months after transplant, alpha-beta T cells reportedly came from several hundred expanded graft clones. At the one-year point after transplant, T-cell counts and TCRbeta diversity were found to come mostly from T cells that had been newly produced.

The sequencing here drew on PBMCs, mostly from graft donor cells, taken 360 days after TCRalphabeta/CD19-depleted stem cell transplant. J is TRBJ2-5 and V is TRBV3-1, with D possibly TRBD2 on 6 matching bases. The source of this sequence is a female patient aged 2 to 10 who had a stem cell transplant for congenital amegakaryocytic thrombocytopenia, so the T cells may come from the graft donor. Here the CDR3 reads CASSQFHEILEGTQYF. The CDR3 nucleotides read TGTGCCAGCAGCCAATTCCACGAAATACTGGAGGGGACCCAGTACTTC.